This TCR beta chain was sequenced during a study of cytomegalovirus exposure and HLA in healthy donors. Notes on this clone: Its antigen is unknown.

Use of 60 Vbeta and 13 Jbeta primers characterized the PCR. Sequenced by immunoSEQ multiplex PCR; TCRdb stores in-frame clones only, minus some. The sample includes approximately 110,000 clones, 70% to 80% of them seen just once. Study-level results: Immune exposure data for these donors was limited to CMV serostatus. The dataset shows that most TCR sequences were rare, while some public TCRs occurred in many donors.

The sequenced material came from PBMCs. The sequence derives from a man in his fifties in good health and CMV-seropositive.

CDR3: CASTLASGRADTQYF. For the CDR3, the DNA is TGTGCCAGTACCCTCGCGAGCGGGAGGGCGGATACGCAGTATTTT. This chain links TRBV19 with TRBJ2-3; 10 bases line up with TRBD2. The V segment lost 7 bases and the J segment 6 bases; nucleotides outside the gene matches: 10. This CDR3 is built from 15 residues. From germline, CDR1 is LNHDA and CDR2 SQIVND (reference sequence).